These T cell receptor beta chains were read from a single sample in a study of T-cell memory formation after mild COVID-19. One entry per CDR3 protein, called by TCRdb with MiXCR from the 5' RACE reads. The sample includes hundreds of thousands of distinct CDR3 sequences, roughly 20% seen only once; the top ten take about 8.4%. The sequenced sample was PBMCs or a T cell subset sorted from them (not recorded which). The receptors originated from an adult woman who had mild COVID-19 (a few samples of this study predate the infection). Cell type and time point are not known. Both conserved end residues are part of each CDR3. Fields, in order: D gene, J gene, V gene, clone size, CDR3 DNA, CDR3 protein. The D gene is left open where the match is weak. Size values are once, few and many counts, or a class for expanded clones, and some rows have none.

-,TRBJ2-3,TRBV2,-,TGTGCCAGCAGGAAACTAGAGACCACAGATACGCAGTATTTT,CASRKLETTDTQYF
-,TRBJ1-1,TRBV5-1,few,TGCGCCAGCAGCCCGTGGGCCCGCCGACGCCCCGTCGCTGAAGCTTTCTTT,CASSPWARRRPVAEAFF
-,TRBJ2-2,TRBV2,-,TGTGCCAGCAGTGACCAGGCGAACACCGGGGAGCTGTTTTTT,CASSDQANTGELFF
-,TRBJ1-1,TRBV29-1,few,TGCAGCGTTGACGCCCCCAGGGGCAACACTGAAGCTTTCTTT,CSVDAPRGNTEAFF
TRBD1,TRBJ1-2,TRBV24-1,-,TGTGCCACCAGCCACCGGGACAGCCTCTATGGCTACACCTTC,CATSHRDSLYGYTF
-,TRBJ2-7,TRBV4-1,-,TGCGCCAGCAGCAGGTTTTCGGGGGTCTACGAGCAGTACTTC,CASSRFSGVYEQYF
-,TRBJ2-1,TRBV6-6,-,TGTGCCAGCAGTTACGGACCATACGGCGTATCCTACAATGAGCAGTTCTTC,CASSYGPYGVSYNEQFF
-,TRBJ2-7,TRBV20-1,-,TGCAGTGCTCCTGGCGACACTCTTGGGGAGCAGTACTTC,CSAPGDTLGEQYF
TRBD1,TRBJ1-1,TRBV7-8,-,TGTGCCAGCGGGCTAACAGGGGGAGGACACACTGAAGCTTTCTTT,CASGLTGGGHTEAFF
-,TRBJ1-3,TRBV3-1,few,TGTGCCAGCAGCTACCTCGGGGGTGGAAACACCATATATTTT,CASSYLGGGNTIYF
-,TRBJ1-6,TRBV19,few,TGTGCCAGTAGATCCGGACGGGGCGATTCACCCCTCCACTTT,CASRSGRGDSPLHF
TRBD2,TRBJ2-3,TRBV4-1,-,TGCGCCAGCAGCCAAGATCGGACCCGGCAGCGAGCGGGGGGGTCGGCAGATACGCAGTATTTT,CASSQDRTRQRAGGSADTQYF
-,TRBJ2-1,TRBV5-1,few,TGCGCCAGCAGCTTGGAGCTCTACAATGAGCAGTTCTTC,CASSLELYNEQFF
-,TRBJ2-7,TRBV9,-,TGTGCCAGCAGCGTAGGGTCTTCAAATCCCTACGAGCAGTACTTC,CASSVGSSNPYEQYF
TRBD2,TRBJ2-1,TRBV14,few,TGTGCCAGCAGCGTGGCGTTACTAGCGAACAATGAGCAGTTCTTC,CASSVALLANNEQFF
-,TRBJ2-2,TRBV6-5,few,TGTGCCAGCAGTTACTCTGGGACAAACACCGGGGAGCTGTTTTTT,CASSYSGTNTGELFF
-,TRBJ2-3,TRBV7-9,few,TGTGCCAGCAGCCATACCAGCACAGATACGCAGTATTTT,CASSHTSTDTQYF
-,TRBJ1-1,TRBV19,few,TGTGCCAGTAGTATACCGGGACCCCTGAACACTGAAGCTTTCTTT,CASSIPGPLNTEAFF
-,TRBJ2-1,TRBV11-3,-,TGTGCCAGCGTGGGTAAAGGGCTCGATGAGCAGTTCTTC,CASVGKGLDEQFF
-,TRBJ2-3,TRBV27,-,TGTGCCAGCAGTTTATATGAGATAGATACGCAGTATTTT,CASSLYEIDTQYF
TRBD1,TRBJ2-3,TRBV5-1,-,TGCGCCAGCAGCTCGTTTCCGGGACAGCAAAGCACAGATACGCAGTATTTT,CASSSFPGQQSTDTQYF
TRBD1,TRBJ2-3,TRBV6-2/TRBV6-3,-,TGTGCCAGCGGACAGGGGGCGAATACGCAGTATTTT,CASGQGANTQYF
TRBD1,TRBJ2-1,TRBV7-6,-,TGTGCCAGCAGCAGACGGACAGGGCCCAATGAGCAGTTCTTC,CASSRRTGPNEQFF
TRBD2,TRBJ2-1,TRBV7-8,few,TGTGCCAGCAGCTTAGTTTTGGGACTAGCGGGAGGGCCTCGGGATGAGCAGTTCTTC,CASSLVLGLAGGPRDEQFF
TRBD1,TRBJ2-2,TRBV7-3,-,TGTGCCAGCAGCTTACCGACAGGGGGCACCGGGGAGCTGTTTTTT,CASSLPTGGTGELFF
-,TRBJ2-3,TRBV5-1,many,TGCGCCAGCAGCTTGGAGGGAACAGATACGCAGTATTTT,CASSLEGTDTQYF
TRBD1,TRBJ2-3,TRBV9,few,TGTGCCAGCCGCTTCTGGGACAGGGGTAAATCAGATACGCAGTATTTT,CASRFWDRGKSDTQYF
-,TRBJ2-7,TRBV6-2/TRBV6-3,-,TGTGCCAGCAGAGGCTCGGGGGGCCCCTACGAGCAGTACTTC,CASRGSGGPYEQYF
-,TRBJ1-1,TRBV19,-,TGTGCCAGTAGTATCGGAGCTGGGAGGCGGGGGAACACTGAAGCTTTCTTT,CASSIGAGRRGNTEAFF
-,TRBJ2-7,TRBV7-2,-,TGTGCCAGCAGCTCCTACTTCGCCTACGAGCAGTACTTC,CASSSYFAYEQYF
-,TRBJ2-1,TRBV5-6,few,TGTGCCAGCAGCACCGGGATTGGATACAATGAGCAGTTCTTC,CASSTGIGYNEQFF
-,TRBJ1-5,TRBV12-3/TRBV12-4,few,TGTGCCAGCAGTTTAGCGCTGAAGTTTATTGAGCCCCAGCATTTT,CASSLALKFIEPQHF
TRBD1,TRBJ2-1,TRBV7-3,few,TGTGCCAGCAGATGTGGGACAGGGTATTGCAATGAGCAGTTCTTC,CASRCGTGYCNEQFF
-,TRBJ1-2,TRBV7-6,few,TGTGCCAGCAGCTTAGTTGGCCCCCAGATAACACCTAACTATGGCTACACCTTC,CASSLVGPQITPNYGYTF
-,TRBJ2-5,TRBV6-2/TRBV6-3,few,TGTGCCAGCAGTTATTCAGGACTCCAAGAGACCCAGTACTTC,CASSYSGLQETQYF
TRBD1,TRBJ2-7,TRBV5-8,-,TGTGCCAGCAGTTCGACAGGGTTGATAAGGGAGCAGTACTTC,CASSSTGLIREQYF
-,TRBJ2-3,TRBV5-1,-,TGCGCCAGCAGCGGGCGGACCACAGATACGGAGTATTTT,CASSGRTTDTEYF
-,TRBJ2-2,TRBV24-1,-,TGTGCCACCGGAACAAACACCGGGGAGCTGTTTTTT,CATGTNTGELFF
TRBD2,TRBJ2-1,TRBV6-5,-,TGTGCCAGCAGTTACTCGAAGTGGGGTAGCGGGAGAATGAGGGCCTACAATGAGCAGTTCTTC,CASSYSKWGSGRMRAYNEQFF
-,TRBJ2-4,TRBV2,few,TGTGCCAGCAAGGGGCAAATTGGCAAAAACATTCAGTACTTC,CASKGQIGKNIQYF
TRBD1,TRBJ2-1,TRBV10-3,once,TGTGCCACCAAGGGGGCGAGCTCCTACAATGAGCAGTTCTTC,CATKGASSYNEQFF
TRBD2,TRBJ2-2,TRBV7-9,-,TGTGCCAGCAGCCCGGGACTAGCGTCCGGGGAGCTGTTTTTT,CASSPGLASGELFF
TRBD2,TRBJ2-1,TRBV24-1,few,TGTGCCACCAGTGATCCGGGACTAGCGGGAGCAAATGAGCAGTTCTTC,CATSDPGLAGANEQFF
TRBD1,TRBJ1-1,TRBV6-1,-,TGTGCCAGCAATGACGGGACGACAGGGCTGAACACTGAAGCTTTCTTT,CASNDGTTGLNTEAFF
-,TRBJ2-5,TRBV7-3,many,TGTGCCAGCAGCTTAACCTATCAAGAGACCCAGTACTTC,CASSLTYQETQYF
-,TRBJ2-3,TRBV7-3,-,TGTGCCAGCAGCTTAAAGACCACAGATACGCAGTATTTT,CASSLKTTDTQYF
-,TRBJ1-2,TRBV27,few,TGTGCCAGCAGTTCGCACAGGGTCGGCGGCTACACCTTC,CASSSHRVGGYTF